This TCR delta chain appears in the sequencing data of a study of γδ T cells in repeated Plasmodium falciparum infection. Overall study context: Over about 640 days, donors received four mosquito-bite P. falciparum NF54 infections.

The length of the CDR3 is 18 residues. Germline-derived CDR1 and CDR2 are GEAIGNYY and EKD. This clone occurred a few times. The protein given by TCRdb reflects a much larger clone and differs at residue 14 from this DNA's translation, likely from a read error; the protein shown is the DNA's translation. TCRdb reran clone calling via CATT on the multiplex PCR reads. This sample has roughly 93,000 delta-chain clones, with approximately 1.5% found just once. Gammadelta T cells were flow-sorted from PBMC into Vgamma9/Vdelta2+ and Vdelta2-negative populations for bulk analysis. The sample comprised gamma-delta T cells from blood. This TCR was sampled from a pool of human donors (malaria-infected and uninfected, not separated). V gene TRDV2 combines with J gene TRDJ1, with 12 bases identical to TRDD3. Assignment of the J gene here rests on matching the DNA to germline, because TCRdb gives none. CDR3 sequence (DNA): TGTGCCTGTGTCACCCGTTCGTACTGGGGGATACACACCGGTAAACTCATCTTT. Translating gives CACVTRSYWGIHTGKLIF.